The 14 T cell receptor beta chains presented below share a single source sample, sequenced in a study of EBV T-cell therapy then PD-1 blockade in nasopharyngeal carcinoma. TCRdb keeps only in-frame clones here, not all; method: immunoSEQ multiplex PCR. Of some 19,000 clones detected, roughly 80% appear once; the ten largest clones hold approximately 31%. Which antigens these TCRs recognize remains unknown. As for treatment: AdE1-LMPpoly-expanded autologous EBV-specific T-cell therapy followed by anti-PD-1 nivolumab. Here the sequenced sample was CD8+ T cells from blood, taken around day 35 from a patient whose treatment included autologous EBV-specific T cells and nivolumab. Receptors were obtained from a man aged 35-49 years with nasopharyngeal carcinoma.

This chain joins TRBV10-3 and TRBJ1-3; D remains ambiguous. The CDR3 consists of 15 residues. The V and J ends lost 2 bases and 0 bases respectively, with 8 bases between them. Germline CDR1 reads ENHRY; CDR2 reads SYGVKD. CDR3 in DNA: TGTGCCATCAGTGAGACCGAAGACTCTGGAAACACCATATATTTT. It is translated as CAISETEDSGNTIYF.

The V call is TRBV9, the J call TRBJ2-1; TRBD2 aligns across 9 bases. V lost 1 base to trimming and J lost 4 bases; unmatched junction nucleotides: 3. This CDR3 is 15 amino acids long. The V gene's germline CDR1 is SGDLS and CDR2 YYNGEE. The CDR3 bases are TGTGCCAGCAGCGTAAAGGGACTAGCTTACAATGAGCAGTTCTTC. Translated: CASSVKGLAYNEQFF.

Written as DNA, the CDR3 is TGTGCCAGCAGCTTAGGCACGGCGGGGACAGTTGCCTACGAGCAGTACTTC. Its translation: CASSLGTAGTVAYEQYF. The chain carries TRBV13 and TRBJ2-7, with a tentative D call TRBD1 (7 bases). CDR3 size: 17 residues. Germline loops: CDR1 PRHDT, CDR2 FYEKMQ (reference sequence). Trimming took 0 bases from V and 2 from J, leaving 17 bases between them.

The chain uses TRBV5-1 and TRBJ1-6; D may be TRBD1 (6 bases). Germline values: CDR1 SGHRS, CDR2 YFSETQ. The CDR3 is 13 residues long. V lost 1 base and J 10 bases, leaving 9 bases between the germline ends. DNA for the CDR3: TGCGCCAGCAGCTTGAACGGGGGCTCACCCCTCCACTTT. Translated: CASSLNGGSPLHF. Supplemented by reference TRBV5-1 and TRBJ1-6, the full variable domain reads KAGVTQTPRYLIKTRGQQVTLSCSPISGHRSVSWYQQTPGQGLQFLFEYFSETQRNKGNFPGRFSGRQFSNSRSEMNVSTLELGDSALYLCASSLNGGSPLHFGNGTRLTVT.

The V gene is TRBV18, the J gene TRBJ2-3; 9 nucleotides line up with TRBD1. V trimming: 3 bases; J trimming: 4 bases; junction bases outside the gene matches: 8. Germline CDR1 is KGHSH and CDR2 is LQKENI. This CDR3 spans 16 amino acids. The CDR3: CASSPRTGEVADTQYF. In DNA form, the CDR3 reads TGTGCCAGCTCACCCAGGACAGGGGAGGTCGCAGATACGCAGTATTTT.

The CDR3 spells CASSQYRDSDSMYYGYTF. The CDR3 bases are TGCGCCAGCAGCCAATACCGGGACAGTGACTCTATGTACTATGGCTACACCTTC. V gene TRBV4-3 combines with J gene TRBJ1-2, with 7 nucleotides matching TRBD1. The CDR3 sequence is 18 residues long. V lost 2 bases to trimming and J lost 3 bases; unmatched junction nucleotides: 15. Germline-derived CDR1 and CDR2 are LGHNA and YSLEER.

In this sample, this clone turned up once. The V call is TRBV5-1, the J call TRBJ2-5, with D perhaps matching TRBD2 (6 bases). The germline V gene encodes CDR1 SGHRS and CDR2 YFSETQ. The V and J ends lost 4 bases and 5 bases respectively, with 18 bases between them. The CDR3 runs to 15 residues. This CDR3 is CASSRDWPPQETQYF. The CDR3, as DNA: TGCGCCAGCAGCAGGGACTGGCCTCCCCAGGAGACCCAGTACTTC. The complete variable domain, with remaining parts taken from reference TRBV5-1 and TRBJ2-5, reads KAGVTQTPRYLIKTRGQQVTLSCSPISGHRSVSWYQQTPGQGLQFLFEYFSETQRNKGNFPGRFSGRQFSNSRSEMNVSTLELGDSALYLCASSRDWPPQETQYFGPGTRLLVL.

The V and J genes are TRBV6-4 and TRBJ2-5; 11 bases fit TRBD2. V dropped 3 bases and J dropped 1; count of bases not matched to a gene: 1. Germline CDR1 MRHNA, CDR2 SNTAGT. The CDR3 is 15 residues long. The CDR3: CASSETSGAQETQYF. The CDR3 bases are TGTGCCAGCAGTGAGACTAGCGGGGCCCAAGAGACCCAGTACTTC.

This chain joins TRBV19 and TRBJ1-5; D remains unclear. The CDR3 consists of 14 residues. Trimming stripped 7 bases from V and 3 bases from J, with 13 bases between. CDR1 and CDR2 (germline): LNHDA, SQIVND (reference sequence). The DNA for the CDR3 is TGTGCCAGTACCGTGGACGGGAACAATCAGCCCCAGCATTTT. This sequence encodes CASTVDGNNQPQHF.

This chain links TRBV10-3 with TRBJ2-2; TRBD1 aligns across 9 bases. V was pared by 6 bases and J by 8 bases, with 4 bases of the junction left unmatched. Germline V lookup: CDR1 ENHRY, CDR2 SYGVKD. The CDR3 extends over 13 amino acids. The CDR3 DNA is TGTGCCATCAGGACAGGGGGAGGAGGGGAGCTGTTTTTT. Translated: CAIRTGGGGELFF.

This rearrangement joins TRBV7-8 to TRBJ1-4; 7 positions match TRBD1. The length of the CDR3 is 14 residues. Per the germline V gene, CDR1 is SGHVS and CDR2 is FQNEAQ. V was pared by 2 bases and J by 8 bases, with 5 bases of the junction left unmatched. The chain's CDR3 is CASSLQGGGEKLFF. The CDR3 DNA sequence: TGTGCCAGCAGCTTACAGGGGGGTGGCGAAAAACTGTTTTTT.

The J gene is TRBJ1-1, the V gene TRBV6-5; TRBD1 matches at 9 bases. J gave up 3 bases and V 5 bases, and 4 bases lay outside the gene matches. Looked up from germline, CDR1 is MNHEY and CDR2 is SVGAGI. The CDR3 contains 14 residues. CDR3 bases: TGTGCCAGCAGTATTACAGGGGGCTACACTGAAGCTTTCTTT. The encoded protein is CASSITGGYTEAFF.

The chain recombines TRBV3-1 (or the pseudogene TRBV3-2) with TRBJ1-1; 7 bases match TRBD1. The CDR3 runs to 16 residues. CDR1 and CDR2 (germline): LGHDT, YNNKEL (reference sequence). Germline trimming cut 4 bases from V and 0 bases from J; bases unmatched to any gene: 8. The DNA of the CDR3 is TGTGCCAGCAGCCTTGACAGGGAGGGGATGAACACTGAAGCTTTCTTT. Translated, it gives CASSLDREGMNTEAFF.

The chain links TRBV27 to TRBJ1-1; possible D gene TRBD1, 5 bases. Trimming took 2 bases from V and 4 from J, leaving 14 bases between them. The germline gives CDR1 MNHEY, CDR2 SMNVEV (reference sequence). The CDR3 loop spans 15 amino acids. The CDR3 sequence: CASSLKQDLGTEAFF. The CDR3 DNA sequence: TGTGCCAGCAGTTTAAAACAGGATTTGGGCACTGAAGCTTTCTTT.